These 17 T cell receptor beta chains were sequenced from one sample in a study of blood T cells in healthy people across ages. A second PCR, run for roughly 7 to 12 cycles, used a sample-barcoded 5' primer plus a J-beta primer mix. TCRdb used MiXCR to reprocess the 5' RACE reads, holding one entry per CDR3 protein. Of roughly 1.9 million distinct CDR3 sequences detected, approximately 39% appear once; the ten largest clones hold 20% to 25%. Source material: blood. These receptors were taken from a human donor in good health.

The sample holds a few counts of this clonotype. V and J are TRBV7-2 and TRBJ2-3; D gene ambiguous. Trimming pared 5 bases from V and 5 bases from J, leaving 11 bases between. The CDR3 runs to 13 residues. Germline CDR1 is SGHTA and CDR2 is FQGNSA. The CDR3, as DNA: TGTGCCAGCAGCACCAGACCGGGAGATACGCAGTATTTT. The encoded protein is CASSTRPGDTQYF.

This clonotype has more than one count but fewer than ten. The genes are TRBV7-2 and TRBJ2-5; D uncertain. Germline V lookup: CDR1 SGHTA, CDR2 FQGNSA. V lost 4 bases and J lost 2, with 11 bases in between. The CDR3 consists of 14 residues. The CDR3 DNA sequence: TGTGCCAGCAGCTCTCGTGGGATTCAAGAGACCCAGTACTTC. Amino acids: CASSSRGIQETQYF.

This clonotype was picked up many times. The chain couples TRBV10-3 to TRBJ2-1; D is possibly TRBD1 (5 bases). The CDR3 runs 16 residues. The ends were cut back, 6 bases at V and 5 bases at J, with 20 bases in the middle. Germline V gene data show CDR1 as ENHRY and CDR2 as SYGVKD. DNA of the CDR3: TGTGCCATCAGGCCTCTTACTTCGACAGCCGACAATGAGCAGTTCTTC. This sequence encodes CAIRPLTSTADNEQFF.

This clonotype was counted only a few times. The rearrangement joins TRBV20-1 to TRBJ2-3, with 9 bases identical to TRBD2. This CDR3 has 14 residues. Germline-derived CDR1 and CDR2 are DFQATT and SNEGSKA (reference sequence). The J segment lost 6 bases and the V segment lost 3 bases, leaving 7 bases of the junction unmatched. CDR3 sequence reads: CSASPAGGLDTQYF. The CDR3 DNA sequence: TGCAGTGCTAGTCCGGCGGGGGGGCTTGATACGCAGTATTTT.

V usage is TRBV7-2 and J usage is TRBJ1-1, with TRBD1 matching over 9 bases. The CDR3 covers 15 residues. Germline assignment: CDR1 SGHTA and CDR2 FQGNSA. V shed 5 bases, J shed 4 bases, and the junction held 8 bases outside the gene matches. CDR3 DNA sequence: TGTGCCAGCAGCCCAGGACAGGGGTCGATCACTGAAGCTTTCTTT. The encoded protein is CASSPGQGSITEAFF.

This clonotype was counted only a few times. V is TRBV29-1 and J is TRBJ2-1; no reliable D call. Germline CDR1 reads SQVTM; CDR2 reads ANQGSEA. This CDR3 spans 17 amino acids. V lost 2 bases and J lost 0, with 17 bases in between. The CDR3 DNA sequence: TGCAGCGTTGAAACCCTCCCCCAGAGCAGCTCCTACAATGAGCAGTTCTTC. Amino acid sequence: CSVETLPQSSSYNEQFF.

The V gene is TRBV20-1, the J gene TRBJ2-5, with TRBD2 matching over 8 bases. This CDR3 is 13 amino acids long. The germline CDR1 and CDR2 sequences are DFQATT and SNEGSKA (reference sequence). The V and J ends lost 6 bases and 11 bases, in that order; junction bases with no gene match: 14. The CDR3 loop is CSAPKAGGEEQYF. CDR3 coding DNA: TGCAGTGCCCCGAAGGCGGGGGGAGAGGAGCAGTACTTC.

The chain employs TRBV28 and TRBJ2-7; TRBD1 matches 7 bases. Germline-derived CDR1 and CDR2 are MDHEN and SYDVKM. V lost 6 bases to trimming and J lost 5 bases; unmatched junction nucleotides: 7. CDR3 length equals 13 residues. Written as DNA, the CDR3 is TGTGCCAGCAGCTTAGCTACAGGGGACGAGCAGTACTTC. Residues: CASSLATGDEQYF.

A remark on this clonotype: Its ends do not fully match the called genes, so a read error is possible. This chain uses TRBV7-2 with TRBJ1-6, with D unclear. This CDR3 is built from 16 residues. Germline values: CDR1 SGHTA, CDR2 FQGNSA. This CDR3 reads CASSFSLSSYNSPLHF. As DNA, the CDR3 is TGCGCCAGCTCCTTTAGTCTGAGCTCCTATAATTCACCCCTCCACTTT.

This clonotype was found a few times. The chain is built from TRBV6-1 and TRBJ2-5, with D maybe TRBD2 (5 bases). Per germline, CDR1 MNHNS and CDR2 SASEGT. V lost 4 bases and J lost 3, with 12 bases in between. CDR3 length: 14 amino acids. The DNA of the CDR3 is TGTGCCAGCAGTGTAGAGGGTCCGAAAGAGACCCAGTACTTC. Residues: CASSVEGPKETQYF.

The V call is TRBV13, the J call TRBJ1-2; D possibly corresponds to TRBD1 (6 bases). The CDR3 extends over 14 amino acids. V lost 5 bases and J lost 4, with 14 bases in between. Germline loops: CDR1 PRHDT, CDR2 FYEKMQ (reference sequence). CDR3 loop: CASSPRDMFYGYTF. The CDR3 nucleotides are TGTGCCAGCAGCCCCCGGGACATGTTCTATGGCTACACCTTC.

The chain combines TRBV3-1 with TRBJ1-5; perhaps TRBD1 as D (5 bases). The germline CDR1 and CDR2 sequences are LGHDT and YNNKEL (reference sequence). This CDR3 spans 14 amino acids. V shed 7 bases and J shed 0 bases, with 10 bases lying between them. Here the CDR3 reads CASTPGYSNQPQHF. In DNA form, the CDR3 reads TGTGCCAGCACCCCAGGGTATAGCAATCAGCCCCAGCATTTT.

This clonotype has only a few counts. The gene calls are TRBV9 and TRBJ2-2, with D possibly TRBD1 on 6 matching bases. V gave up 2 bases and J gave up 2 bases, with 10 bases separating them. The CDR3 has 15 residues. CDR1 and CDR2 (germline): SGDLS, YYNGEE. CDR3: CASSVRDTNTGELFF. CDR3 nucleotides: TGTGCCAGCAGCGTCCGGGACACAAACACCGGGGAGCTGTTTTTT.

The rearrangement links TRBV20-1 to TRBJ2-3, with D perhaps TRBD2 (6 bases). The V gene lost 3 bases and the J gene lost 0 bases, with 10 bases spanning the gap. The CDR3 runs to 14 residues. Germline CDR1 DFQATT, CDR2 SNEGSKA (reference sequence). The CDR3 sequence is CSASPGRSTDTQYF. CDR3 bases: TGCAGTGCTAGTCCAGGGAGGAGCACAGATACGCAGTATTTT.

The J gene is TRBJ2-7, the V gene TRBV11-2, with 9 bases lining up with TRBD1. The CDR3 covers 16 residues. Germline CDR1 reads SGHAT; CDR2 reads FQNNGV. V gave up 5 bases and J gave up 3 bases; unmatched junction bases: 11. CDR3 residues: CASSLHGTGFIYEQYF. Here the CDR3 DNA reads TGTGCCAGCAGCCTCCACGGGACAGGGTTTATCTACGAGCAGTACTTC.

The chain is built from TRBV27 and TRBJ2-5, with 8 positions matching TRBD2. The germline V gene has CDR1 MNHEY and CDR2 SMNVEV (reference sequence). The trim removed 2 bases at V and 7 bases at J, leaving 12 bases unmatched. The CDR3 is 16 residues long. CDR3 sequence (DNA): TGTGCCAGCAGTTTAGGGAGCGGGGGTTACGGGGGGACCCAGTACTTC. It specifies CASSLGSGGYGGTQYF.

The genes are TRBV6-1 and TRBJ2-7; no clear D gene. V was trimmed by 8 bases and J by 3 bases, leaving 11 bases between them. This CDR3 spans 12 amino acids. The germline V gene encodes CDR1 MNHNS and CDR2 SASEGT. CDR3 sequence reads: CASQILLYEQYF. DNA for the CDR3: TGTGCCAGCCAAATCCTCCTCTACGAGCAGTACTTC.